This record concerns one TCR beta chain sequence. The antigen is undetermined. The genes are named according to mouse. This entry is derived from a study of tissue T cells after allogeneic stem cell transplantation. Sequenced by immunoSEQ multiplex PCR; TCRdb stores in-frame clones only, minus some. The sample lists 6,000 or so clones, roughly 47% occurring once. Study-level results: Anatomically similar tissues had similar TCR repertoires within each patient. In patients and mice, blood and spleen missed much of tissue repertoire.

Time point of the sample: mouse harvest day 7 after allogeneic transplant. Tail vein injection delivered 10^7 T-cell-depleted bone marrow cells and 10^6 splenic CD5+ T cells. This mouse GVHD model was MHC-mismatched B6 to BALB/c, profiled day 7 or 14. The sequence was obtained from a female BALB/c mouse given C57BL/6 T cells with graft-versus-host disease after an allogeneic hematopoietic cell transplant. Sequencing input: gut tissue.

The CDR3 sequence: CASSGGARAEQFF. The CDR3 DNA, read in part, is TGTGCCAGCAGTGGGGGGGCGCGAGCTGAGCAGTTC. The V gene is TRBV26, the J gene TRBJ2-1; 8 bases line up with TRBD2. The read terminates 1 residue before the CDR3 end, so the remaining end is supplied by the germline J gene. The V gene end was trimmed by 5 bases and the J gene end by 7 bases; junction bases not matched to a gene: 4. The V gene's germline CDR1 is KGHPV and CDR2 FQNQEV (reference sequence). The CDR3 totals 13 residues.